This T cell receptor (beta chain) was observed in a study of glioma-infiltrating T cells (TCRdb year 2016). About the study as a whole: Low-grade gliomas were WHO grade II oligodendrogliomas or astrocytomas, and glioblastomas were WHO grade IV tumors sampled at initial rather than recurrent diagnosis. Each tissue-infiltrating repertoire was compared with the same patient's peripheral blood repertoire to measure divergence between tissue and blood T-cell populations. TCR alpha- and beta-chain repertoires were sequenced from glioma tissue, non-neoplastic brain tissue and matched peripheral blood mononuclear cells. Blood libraries targeted roughly 4.5- to 10-fold sequencing coverage of roughly 1 million peripheral T cells. The paired cohort comprised three low-grade glioma patients, roughly 8 primary glioblastoma patients and three non-glioma patients contributing non-neoplastic brain tissue. Dexamethasone was administered to glioma patients for six or fewer days before surgery. Results and caveats for the whole study, not just this receptor: Patients with low tissue-blood divergence were marked by a signature set of shared blood CDR3 motifs, and this signature set was depleted in highly divergent patients. Tissue and blood shared very few CDR3 sequences, a result attributed to high CDR3 diversity and limited sampling. Group comparisons were based on small numbers of patients: three non-neoplastic, three low-grade glioma and about 8 glioblastoma patients. In non-neoplastic patients, VJ-independent divergence between tissue and blood fell below expectation, whereas in all gliomas, and especially in low-grade gliomas, the divergence rose above expectation.

TCR alpha and beta CDR3 regions were amplified with the iRepertoire nested amplicon-rescue multiplex PCR (arm-PCR) platform from RNA. The input for one-step reverse transcription and amplification was about 100-400 ng of either tissue mRNA or PBMC total RNA. After bead purification, a secondary multiplex PCR added Illumina adapters, and libraries were gel-purified between 200 and 400 bp. Libraries carried internal 6-nucleotide barcodes used for demultiplexing. Sequencing of libraries was performed on an Illumina MiSeq with 2x220 or 2x250 nucleotide paired-end reads. The source study handled its data this way. Paired reads were merged using FLASH 1.2.11 and aligned with BWA-MEM to the GRCh37 human genome, and TRA and TRB reads were then extracted. An IMGT-derived reference of cassette sequences and CDR3 motifs, with pseudogenes included, was used for V and J assignment. Reads were translated in three frames, and productive CDR3s were defined by a C…FGXG motif without stop codons. Clonotypes were defined as unique combinations of V-J cassette pair and CDR3 amino acid sequence. Filtering of reads was based on Hamming distance, with the threshold set by the sequence error rate of each sample in mapped regions. The public reads were reanalyzed by TCRdb: fastp trimming at Q25, MiXCR alignment, in-frame beta chains only. Each CDR3 protein appears once, grouped with its most common genes and DNA. Clone size and V and J calls follow TCRdb, not the original study. The sample table shows approximately 400,000 distinct CDR3 sequences, and 41% are seen once. Around 12% of the sample is in the top ten clones.

Comment on this clonotype: Its target antigen remains unknown. One end of the junction does not line up with germline, which may come from a read error.

Surgical brain or tumor specimens were cryofrozen in liquid nitrogen immediately after resection, and peripheral blood cells were collected concurrently. The sample consisted of glioma tissue, nonneoplastic brain tissue, or PBMCs (not recorded which). The receptor's source is a human donor with low-grade glioma or glioblastoma, undergoing nonglioma brain surgery, or in good health (not recorded which).

CDR3 reads: CASSNIAGTSDTQYF. The DNA is TGCGCCAGCAGCAACATAGCGGGAACCTCAGATACGCAGTATTTT. The receptor chain draws on TRBV5-5 and TRBJ2-3, with 8 bases matching TRBD2. Sequences SGHKS (CDR1) and YYEKEE (CDR2) are obtained from the germline V gene (reference sequence). Including the terminal cysteine and phenylalanine, the CDR3 comprises 15 residues. Left in the record is the CDR3 DNA by itself, 45 bases read in frame from the first base. With the portions outside the CDR3 filled from the reference TRBV5-5 and TRBJ2-3 genes, the complete variable region becomes DAGVTQSPTHLIKTRGQQVTLRCSPISGHKSVSWYQQVLGQGPQFIFQYYEKEERGRGNFPDRFSARQFPNYSSELNVNALLLGDSALYLCASSNIAGTSDTQYFGPGTRLTVL.